Listed below are T cell receptor beta chains from one sample, sequenced in a study of T-cell reconstitution after alpha-beta-depleted transplantation in children. TCRdb re-analysed the PCR reads in MiXCR, keeping a single row per CDR3 protein. The sample contains about 110,000 distinct CDR3 sequences, approximately 6.4% of which appear only once. Sequencing was performed on PBMCs, mostly from graft donor cells, taken 360 days after TCRalphabeta/CD19-depleted stem cell transplant. The source is a male patient under 10 years old who had a stem cell transplant for acute lymphoblastic leukemia, so the T cells may come from the graft donor. Both conserved end residues are part of each CDR3. D genes are given only for firm matches. Clone size appears in some rows only: once, few, many, or a class for an expanded clone.

>TRBV14|TRBJ2-5|-|-
CASSQEWSPSPVETQYF
TGTGCCAGCAGCCAAGAGTGGAGTCCATCCCCTGTAGAGACCCAGTACTTC
>TRBV29-1|TRBJ2-3|-|many
CSVGRYFTDTQYF
TGCAGCGTGGGGAGGTATTTCACAGATACGCAGTATTTT
>TRBV5-8|TRBJ1-5|-|few
CASSLGDPSSFF
TGTGCCAGCAGTCTAGGGGACCCATCCAGTTTTTTT
>TRBV7-9|TRBJ2-7|-|-
CASSLAPGQQYF
TGTGCCAGCAGCTTAGCGCCCGGGCAGCAGTACTTC
>TRBV12-3/TRBV12-4|TRBJ2-2|-|many
CASSPIQGFTGELFF
TGTGCCAGCAGTCCAATCCAGGGATTCACCGGGGAGCTGTTTTTT
>TRBV7-8|TRBJ1-1|-|-
CASSSVVGRRTEAFF
TGTGCCAGCAGCTCAGTAGTGGGGCGGAGGACTGAAGCTTTCTTT
>TRBV4-2|TRBJ2-2|-|many
CASSHPTKGENTGELFF
TGTGCCAGCAGCCACCCCACCAAGGGTGAAAACACCGGGGAGCTGTTTTTT
>TRBV24-1|TRBJ2-7|-|many
CATSDWGYEQYF
TGTGCCACCAGTGACTGGGGCTACGAGCAGTACTTC
>TRBV11-1|TRBJ2-5|TRBD1|many
CASSDFGQGGETQYF
TGTGCCAGCAGCGATTTCGGACAGGGCGGAGAGACCCAGTACTTC
>TRBV5-6|TRBJ2-7|-|many
CASSLGGIREQYF
TGTGCCAGCAGCTTAGGAGGAATCCGCGAGCAGTACTTC
>TRBV9|TRBJ2-1|-|many
CASSIRLSSSYNEQFF
TGTGCCAGCAGCATCCGACTCTCCTCATCCTACAATGAGCAGTTCTTC
>TRBV7-6|TRBJ2-2|-|-
CASSFGTGGELFF
TGTGCCAGCAGCTTCGGGACCGGCGGGGAGCTGTTTTTT
>TRBV18|TRBJ1-2|-|-
CASSLRGGYTF
TGTGCCAGCTCACTCAGGGGCGGCTACACCTTC
>TRBV28|TRBJ1-6|TRBD1|-
CASRVETGYNSPLHF
TGTGCCAGCAGGGTTGAGACAGGGTACAATTCACCCCTCCACTTT
>TRBV27|TRBJ2-5|-|few
CASSPGAQETQYF
TGTGCCAGCAGCCCTGGGGCCCAAGAGACCCAGTACTTC
>TRBV9|TRBJ2-1|-|many
CASSVRTGEQFF
TGTGCCAGCAGCGTCCGTACGGGTGAGCAGTTCTTC
>TRBV25-1|TRBJ1-1|-|many
CASTQKGTEAFF
TGTGCCAGCACCCAAAAGGGAACTGAAGCTTTCTTT
>TRBV7-9|TRBJ2-2|-|-
CASSSRTVNTGELFF
TGTGCCAGCAGCTCGAGGACAGTAAACACCGGGGAGCTGTTTTTT
>TRBV27|TRBJ2-1|-|-
CASSSYLSSYNEQFF
TGTGCCAGCAGTTCTTACCTCAGCTCCTACAATGAGCAGTTCTTC
>TRBV11-1|TRBJ2-1|-|many
CASSLAGQLGIPYNEQFF
TGTGCCAGCAGCTTAGCGGGTCAGCTCGGGATCCCCTACAATGAGCAGTTCTTC
>TRBV20-1|TRBJ1-1|-|few
CSGGWAFF
TGCAGTGGGGGGTGGGCTTTCTTT
>TRBV6-5|TRBJ2-1|-|many
CASSYRSLSYNEQFF
TGTGCCAGCAGTTACCGCTCCCTCTCCTACAATGAGCAGTTCTTC
>TRBV30|TRBJ2-7|-|few
CAFLGSYEQYF
TGTGCCTTCCTCGGGAGCTACGAGCAGTACTTC
>TRBV7-2|TRBJ2-3|TRBD2|many
CASNLAGGPDTQYF
TGTGCCAGCAACTTAGCGGGGGGGCCAGATACGCAGTATTTT
>TRBV5-1|TRBJ2-1|-|many
CASSLPANRNEQFF
TGCGCCAGCAGCTTACCAGCGAATCGCAATGAGCAGTTCTTC
>TRBV4-2|TRBJ2-7|-|-
CASGPEVLYEQYF
TGTGCCAGCGGCCCTGAGGTCCTCTACGAGCAGTACTTC
>TRBV27|TRBJ2-1|TRBD2|-
CASSLLAAYNEQFF
TGTGCCAGCAGTTTACTAGCGGCTTACAATGAGCAGTTCTTC
>TRBV6-5|TRBJ2-7|TRBD2|-
CASSYSGGAPYEQYF
TGTGCCAGCAGTTACTCGGGAGGGGCCCCCTACGAGCAGTACTTC
>TRBV12-5|TRBJ1-5|-|few
CASGLSAGLPQHF
TGTGCTAGTGGTTTGTCTGCCGGACTGCCCCAGCATTTT
>TRBV5-1|TRBJ1-6|-|-
CASSDADSPLHF
TGCGCCAGCAGTGATGCCGATTCACCCCTCCACTTT
>TRBV12-3/TRBV12-4|TRBJ2-7|TRBD1|many
CASSFYGGQGKDPSYEQYF
TGTGCCAGCAGTTTCTATGGGGGACAGGGAAAGGATCCCTCCTACGAGCAGTACTTC
>TRBV9|TRBJ1-2|-|many
CASGTATQHYGYTF
TGTGCCAGCGGGACGGCGACTCAACACTATGGCTACACCTTC
>TRBV6-1|TRBJ1-2|-|few
CASLDFRGWGEAGRYGYTF
TGTGCCAGTCTCGACTTCAGGGGATGGGGTGAGGCAGGTCGATATGGCTACACCTTC
>TRBV4-3|TRBJ2-5|-|many
CASSQDEGAQETQYF
TGCGCCAGCAGCCAAGATGAGGGCGCCCAAGAGACCCAGTACTTC
>TRBV12-3/TRBV12-4|TRBJ2-7|TRBD1|many
CASSLTTGDEQYF
TGTGCCAGCAGTTTAACCACAGGGGACGAGCAGTACTTC
>TRBV30|TRBJ1-5|-|-
CAWSGGVSSNQPQHF
TGTGCCTGGAGTGGGGGGGTCAGCAGCAATCAGCCCCAGCATTTT
>TRBV6-2/TRBV6-3|TRBJ2-5|TRBD1|many
CASSYSIQQGLRETQYF
TGTGCCAGCAGTTACTCGATTCAACAGGGGCTCCGAGAGACCCAGTACTTC
>TRBV6-2/TRBV6-3|TRBJ1-1|-|many
CASKRGHSDEAFF
TGTGCCAGCAAAAGGGGACATAGTGATGAAGCTTTCTTT
>TRBV7-9|TRBJ1-5|TRBD1|many
CASSLARTGNNQPQHF
TGTGCCAGCAGCTTAGCAAGGACAGGGAACAATCAGCCCCAGCATTTT
>TRBV5-1|TRBJ1-5|-|many
CASSLGTPNQPQHF
TGCGCCAGCAGCCTGGGGACACCCAATCAGCCCCAGCATTTT
>TRBV13|TRBJ2-7|-|few
CASSLGQGWNEQYF
TGTGCCAGCAGCTTAGGGCAGGGTTGGAACGAGCAGTACTTC
>TRBV28|TRBJ1-2|-|many
CASSIRGGVNYGYTF
TGTGCCAGCAGCATTAGGGGGGGAGTTAACTATGGCTACACCTTC
>TRBV29-1|TRBJ2-1|TRBD2|many
CSALLGGTSGVPYNEQFF
TGCAGCGCCCTTTTAGGGGGTACTAGCGGGGTCCCCTACAATGAGCAGTTCTTC
>TRBV2|TRBJ1-5|-|-
CASRKEALQGQPQHF
TGTGCCAGCAGGAAGGAGGCGCTACAGGGTCAGCCCCAGCATTTT
>TRBV20-1|TRBJ2-3|TRBD2|-
CSASRSGAYTQYF
TGCAGTGCTAGTCGTAGCGGGGCTTATACGCAGTATTTT
>TRBV5-1|TRBJ1-5|-|many
CASSLDGFNQPQHF
TGCGCCAGCAGCTTGGACGGGTTCAATCAGCCCCAGCATTTT
>TRBV3-1|TRBJ2-3|-|many
CASSQAPQSTDTQYF
TGTGCCAGCAGCCAAGCTCCACAAAGCACAGATACGCAGTATTTT